A single sample is the source of the 18 T cell receptor beta chains below, sequenced in a study of blood T cell repertoires in COVID-19. Using immunoSEQ multiplex PCR, the repertoire was profiled, and TCRdb retains in-frame clones only, with some absent. This table holds about 130,000 clones, around 88% found once. The sample comprised peripheral blood. The origin of the receptors is a man aged 60-69 years with COVID-19, enrolled during active disease.

The chain employs TRBV30 and TRBJ1-3; 8 bases fit TRBD1. CDR1 and CDR2 from the germline V gene are GTSNPN and SVGIG (reference sequence). V was clipped by 7 bases and J by 1 base; unmatched bases: 3. This CDR3 has 13 residues. CDR3 sequence (DNA): TGTGCCTACAGACAGGGGTCTGGAAACACCATATATTTT. As protein: CAYRQGSGNTIYF.

The chain couples TRBV25-1 to TRBJ1-3; D gene unclear. The germline V and J ends were trimmed by 6 bases and 4 bases, with 16 bases remaining between them. The CDR3 runs 15 residues. Germline CDR1 reads MGHDK; CDR2 reads SYGVNS. The CDR3 is CASSPRIPGGNTIYF. The CDR3 DNA reads as TGTGCCAGCAGCCCCAGGATACCTGGAGGAAACACCATATATTTT.

The chain couples TRBV5-1 to TRBJ1-5; D is unclear. This CDR3 comprises 15 residues. Trimming shortened V by 0 bases and J by 8 bases, and 15 bases separated the two germline ends. Germline V CDR1 and CDR2: SGHRS, YFSETQ. CDR3 in DNA: TGCGCCAGCAGCTTGGGGGGTCAATGGCGGGAGCCCCAGCATTTT. Its protein is CASSLGGQWREPQHF.

V and J are TRBV7-6 and TRBJ2-3, with TRBD2 identical over 10 bases. V was pared by 5 bases and J by 3 bases, with 8 bases of the junction left unmatched. This CDR3 comprises 16 residues. Germline V gives CDR1 SGHVS, CDR2 FNYEAQ. In DNA, the CDR3 is TGTGCCAGCAGCCCCCAAGCGGGGGGGTGGACAGATACGCAGTATTTT. Translation gives CASSPQAGGWTDTQYF.

The rearrangement links TRBV28 to TRBJ1-5; weak D call: TRBD1 (6 bases). V lost 8 bases and J 6 bases, leaving 11 bases between the germline ends. Per germline, CDR1 MDHEN and CDR2 SYDVKM. The CDR3 is 12 amino acids. In DNA form, the CDR3 reads TGTGCCAGCCACAGGGTCGGTCAGCCCCAGCATTTT. As protein: CASHRVGQPQHF.

The chain uses TRBV5-4 and TRBJ1-4; D remains unclear. In germline, CDR1 is SGHNT, CDR2 YYREEE (reference sequence). This CDR3 contains 16 residues. The V end was cut by 4 bases, the J end by 4 bases, with 17 bases between. This CDR3 is CASSRWEEPRNEKLFF. The CDR3 DNA reads as TGTGCCAGCAGCCGGTGGGAGGAGCCCCGTAATGAAAAACTGTTTTTT.

This clone showed up just once. This sequence joins TRBV12-3 or TRBV12-4 and TRBJ1-4, with D unclear. The CDR3 sequence is 11 residues long. Trimming left V 3 bases short and J 9 bases short, with 5 bases between. The CDR3: CASSFEKKLFF. CDR3 nucleotides: TGTGCCAGCAGTTTTGAGAAAAAACTGTTTTTT.

The chain has TRBV18 and TRBJ2-7; 7 bases are shared with TRBD1. The CDR3 is 18 amino acids. V lost 1 base to trimming and J lost 4 bases; unmatched junction nucleotides: 16. Germline-derived CDR1 and CDR2 are KGHSH and LQKENI. CDR3 DNA: TGTGCCAGCTCACCACTACCGGGACAGTCATCCAGGGGATACGAGCAGTACTTC. Protein: CASSPLPGQSSRGYEQYF.

The chain is built from TRBV6-5 and TRBJ1-5, with a weak D call TRBD1 (6 bases). The germline V and J ends were trimmed by 9 bases and 7 bases, with 13 bases remaining between them. The CDR3 is 12 amino acids. Germline-derived CDR1 and CDR2 are MNHEY and SVGAGI. CDR3 sequence (DNA): TGTGCCAGGGACAGCACAGAACAGCCCCAGCATTTT. The encoded protein is CARDSTEQPQHF.

The rearrangement links TRBV2 to TRBJ2-5, with D tentatively TRBD2 (5 bases). The CDR3 sequence is 13 residues long. Between the trimmed V and J ends, which lost 6 bases and 7 bases, there was a span of 15 bases. Germline values: CDR1 SNHLY, CDR2 FYNNEI. CDR3 sequence: CASSRTREGTQYF. CDR3 nucleotides: TGTGCCAGCAGCCGAACCCGCGAGGGGACCCAGTACTTC.

The gene calls are TRBV4-1 and TRBJ1-4; 7 bases are a match to TRBD1. With 4 bases clipped from V and 4 bases from J, the junction kept 3 bases outside the gene matches. This CDR3 contains 14 residues. The germline gives CDR1 MGHRA, CDR2 YSYEKL. Here the CDR3 reads CASSPGQNNEKLFF. The CDR3 DNA follows: TGCGCCAGCAGCCCGGGACAGAATAATGAAAAACTGTTTTTT.

This clone was observed once. This chain connects TRBV19 to TRBJ2-3; D perhaps matches TRBD2 (5 bases). Per germline, CDR1 LNHDA and CDR2 SQIVND (reference sequence). There are 16 residues in the CDR3. The V and J ends lost 5 bases and 0 bases respectively, with 15 bases between them. CDR3 sequence reads: CASSLGGRPSTDTQYF. The CDR3 DNA follows: TGTGCCAGTAGTCTTGGAGGCAGACCCAGCACAGATACGCAGTATTTT.

This rearrangement joins TRBV5-4 to TRBJ1-4; possible D gene TRBD1, 5 bases. The CDR3 loop spans 14 amino acids. The V and J ends lost 1 base and 6 bases respectively, with 10 bases between them. Germline values: CDR1 SGHNT, CDR2 YYREEE (reference sequence). The CDR3 bases are TGTGCCAGCAGCTTGCAGGGTGGTGATGAAAAACTGTTTTTT. It codes for CASSLQGGDEKLFF.

The chain has TRBV14 and TRBJ2-5; 8 bases line up with TRBD1. The ends lost 1 base at V and 2 bases at J; junction bases unmatched: 6. CDR3 length: 16 residues. CDR1 is SGHDN, CDR2 FVKESK, per germline. The CDR3 sequence is CASSQAPGQVQETQYF. CDR3 in DNA: TGTGCCAGCAGCCAAGCGCCGGGACAGGTTCAAGAGACCCAGTACTTC.

The chain uses TRBV11-3 and TRBJ2-2; D gene ambiguous. CDR1 is SGHNT and CDR2 is YENEEA in the germline V gene. V lost 0 bases and J 5 bases, leaving 7 bases between the germline ends. There are 14 residues in the CDR3. CDR3 sequence (DNA): TGTGCCAGCAGCTTAGAAACTGCTACCGGGGAGCTGTTTTTT. This translates into CASSLETATGELFF.

This chain links TRBV19 with TRBJ1-5; 8 bases line up with TRBD1. V dropped 4 bases and J dropped 7; count of bases not matched to a gene: 9. This CDR3 comprises 15 residues. Germline lookup yields CDR1 LNHDA and CDR2 SQIVND (reference sequence). The CDR3: CASSTTRTGSQPQHF. The CDR3, as DNA: TGTGCCAGTAGTACCACCCGGACAGGGAGCCAGCCCCAGCATTTT.

The CDR3 DNA reads as TGTGCCAGCTCACCAGTCCCGGGACAGGGGGCGAACACTGAAGCTTTCTTT. This encodes CASSPVPGQGANTEAFF. The chain links TRBV18 to TRBJ1-1; the match to TRBD1 covers 12 bases. The CDR3 covers 17 residues. CDR1 is KGHSH, CDR2 LQKENI, per germline. The J segment lost 1 base and the V segment lost 2 bases, leaving 5 bases of the junction unmatched.

The chain uses TRBV7-9 and TRBJ1-2; perhaps TRBD1 as D (5 bases). This CDR3 comprises 14 residues. V was cut by 3 bases and J by 5 bases, with 13 bases left in between. CDR1 is SEHNR and CDR2 is FQNEAQ in the germline V gene (reference sequence). CDR3 in amino acids: CASSFSGEGYGYTF. DNA for the CDR3: TGTGCCAGCAGCTTCTCGGGGGAGGGGTATGGCTACACCTTC.